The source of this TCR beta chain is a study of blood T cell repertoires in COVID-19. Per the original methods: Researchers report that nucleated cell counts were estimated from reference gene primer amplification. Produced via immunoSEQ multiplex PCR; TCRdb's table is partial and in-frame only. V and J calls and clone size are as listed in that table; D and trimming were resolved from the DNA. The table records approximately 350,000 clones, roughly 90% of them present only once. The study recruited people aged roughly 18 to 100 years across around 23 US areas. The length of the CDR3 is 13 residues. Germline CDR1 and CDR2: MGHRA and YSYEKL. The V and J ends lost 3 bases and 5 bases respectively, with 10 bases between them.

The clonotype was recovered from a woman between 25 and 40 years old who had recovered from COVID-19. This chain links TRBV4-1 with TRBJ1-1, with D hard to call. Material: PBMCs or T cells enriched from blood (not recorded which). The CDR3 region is CASSHGPGTEAFF. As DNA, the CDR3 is TGCGCCAGCAGCCATGGCCCCGGGACTGAAGCTTTCTTT.